This entry features one T cell receptor (beta chain) sequence. The repertoire was sequenced with immunoSEQ multiplex PCR; TCRdb's copy has only in-frame clones and lacks some. Of about 260,000 clones in the sample, 82% were seen once. These data belong to a study of blood T cell repertoires in COVID-19. The CDR3 contains 12 residues. V was shortened by 1 base and J by 5 bases, with 6 bases between the two germline ends. Germline V gives CDR1 LGHDT, CDR2 YNNKEL (reference sequence). Sequencing input: peripheral blood. The TCR comes from a woman older than 75 with acute or convalescent COVID-19. The chain links TRBV3-1 (or the pseudogene TRBV3-2) to TRBJ2-7; D gene unclear. The CDR3 spells CASSQGRDEQYF. CDR3 nucleotide sequence: TGTGCCAGCAGCCAAGGCCGGGACGAGCAGTACTTC.